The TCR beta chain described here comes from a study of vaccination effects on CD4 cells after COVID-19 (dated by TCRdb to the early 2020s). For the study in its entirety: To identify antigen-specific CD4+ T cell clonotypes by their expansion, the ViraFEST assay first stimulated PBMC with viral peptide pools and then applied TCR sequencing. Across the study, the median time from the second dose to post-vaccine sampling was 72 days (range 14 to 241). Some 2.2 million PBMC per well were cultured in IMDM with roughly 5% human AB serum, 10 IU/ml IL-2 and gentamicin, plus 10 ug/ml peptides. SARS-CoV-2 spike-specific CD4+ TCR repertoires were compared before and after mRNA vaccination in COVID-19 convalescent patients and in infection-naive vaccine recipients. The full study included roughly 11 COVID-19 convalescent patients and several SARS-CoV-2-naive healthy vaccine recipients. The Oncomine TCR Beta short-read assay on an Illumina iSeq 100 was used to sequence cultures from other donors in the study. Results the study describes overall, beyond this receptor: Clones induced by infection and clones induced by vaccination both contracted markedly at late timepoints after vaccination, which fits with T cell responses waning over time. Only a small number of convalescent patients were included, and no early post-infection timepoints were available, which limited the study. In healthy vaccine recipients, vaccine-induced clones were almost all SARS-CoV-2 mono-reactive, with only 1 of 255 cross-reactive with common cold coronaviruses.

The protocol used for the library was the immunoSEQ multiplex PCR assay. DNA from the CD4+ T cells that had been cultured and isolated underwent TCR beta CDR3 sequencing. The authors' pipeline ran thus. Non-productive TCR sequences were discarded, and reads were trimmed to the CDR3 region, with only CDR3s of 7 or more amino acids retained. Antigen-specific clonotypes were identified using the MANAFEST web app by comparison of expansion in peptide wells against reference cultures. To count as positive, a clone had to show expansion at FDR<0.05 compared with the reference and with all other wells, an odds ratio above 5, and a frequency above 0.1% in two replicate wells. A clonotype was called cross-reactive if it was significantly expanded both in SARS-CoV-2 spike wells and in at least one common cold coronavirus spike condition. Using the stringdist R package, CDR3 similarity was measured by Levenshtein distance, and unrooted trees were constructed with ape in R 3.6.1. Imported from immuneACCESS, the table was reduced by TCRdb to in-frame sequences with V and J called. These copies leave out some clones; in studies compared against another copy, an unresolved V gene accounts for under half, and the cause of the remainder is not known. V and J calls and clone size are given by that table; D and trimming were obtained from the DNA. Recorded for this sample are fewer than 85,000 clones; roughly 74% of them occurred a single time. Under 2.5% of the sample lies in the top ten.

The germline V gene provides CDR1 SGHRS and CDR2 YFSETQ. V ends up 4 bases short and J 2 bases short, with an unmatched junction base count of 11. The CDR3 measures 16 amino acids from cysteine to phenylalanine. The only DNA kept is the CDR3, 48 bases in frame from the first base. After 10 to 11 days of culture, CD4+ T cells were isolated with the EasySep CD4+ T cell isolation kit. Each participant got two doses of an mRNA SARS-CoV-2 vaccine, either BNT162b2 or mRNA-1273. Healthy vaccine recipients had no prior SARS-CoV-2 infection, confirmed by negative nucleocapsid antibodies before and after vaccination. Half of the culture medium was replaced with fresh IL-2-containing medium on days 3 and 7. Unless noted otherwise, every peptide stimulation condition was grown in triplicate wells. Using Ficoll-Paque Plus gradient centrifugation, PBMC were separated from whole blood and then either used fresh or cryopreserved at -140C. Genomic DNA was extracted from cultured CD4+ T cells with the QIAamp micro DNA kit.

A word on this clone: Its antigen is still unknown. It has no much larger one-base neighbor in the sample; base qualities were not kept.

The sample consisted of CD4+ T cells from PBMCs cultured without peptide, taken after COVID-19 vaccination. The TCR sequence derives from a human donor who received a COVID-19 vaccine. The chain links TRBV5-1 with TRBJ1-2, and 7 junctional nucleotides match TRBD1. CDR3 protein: CASSADGQGVNYGYTF. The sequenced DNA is TGCGCCAGCAGCGCTGACGGCCAGGGGGTCAACTATGGCTACACCTTC.